A single sample is the source of the 14 T cell receptor beta chains below, sequenced in a study of early T cells in non-severe SARS-CoV-2 infection. A single record per CDR3 protein comes from TCRdb applying MiXCR to the 5' RACE reads. The table lists around 50,000 distinct CDR3 sequences, 6.2% of them singletons. Input material: whole blood. The receptor set was obtained from an adult who was a healthcare worker with PCR-confirmed SARS-CoV-2 infection or an uninfected control (not recorded which).

The chain couples TRBV20-1 to TRBJ1-5; 7 bases match TRBD1. The germline CDR1 and CDR2 sequences are DFQATT and SNEGSKA (reference sequence). This CDR3 comprises 15 residues. V trimming: 2 bases; J trimming: 5 bases; junction bases outside the gene matches: 9. The CDR3 sequence: CSARNLPDRDQPQHF. The CDR3 coding sequence is TGCAGTGCTAGAAACCTGCCCGACAGGGATCAGCCCCAGCATTTT.

This clonotype was observed at least ten times. The rearrangement links TRBV11-2 to TRBJ2-7, with D unclear. This CDR3 is 13 amino acids long. The V end lost 0 bases, the J end lost 2 bases, and 5 bases lay between the germline ends. Germline V gene data show CDR1 as SGHAT and CDR2 as FQNNGV. CDR3 sequence (DNA): TGTGCCAGCAGCTTAGATACAGCCTACGAGCAGTACTTC. The encoded protein is CASSLDTAYEQYF.

This clonotype was observed many times. This chain joins TRBV6-2 or TRBV6-3 and TRBJ2-3; 9 bases fit TRBD1. The V gene end was trimmed by 6 bases and the J gene end by 7 bases; junction bases not matched to a gene: 14. Germline V gene data show CDR1 as MNHEY and CDR2 as SVGEGT. The CDR3 is made up of 16 amino acids. CDR3 sequence: CASSHSAGQGRYTQYF. In DNA, the CDR3 is TGTGCCAGCAGCCATTCGGCGGGACAGGGAAGGTATACGCAGTATTTT.

This clonotype was seen at least ten times. The chain is built from TRBV6-8 and TRBJ1-1; D ambiguous. The CDR3 loop spans 13 amino acids. Germline assignment: CDR1 MNHGY and CDR2 SAAAGT. V lost 6 bases and J lost 1, with 9 bases in between. The CDR3 region is CASRREENTEAFF. In nucleotides, the CDR3 is TGTGCCAGCAGACGGGAGGAGAACACTGAAGCTTTCTTT.

This chain joins TRBV7-9 and TRBJ2-3, with no clear D. CDR1 and CDR2 (germline): SEHNR, FQNEAQ (reference sequence). The CDR3 totals 12 residues. The V end was cut by 5 bases, the J end by 3 bases, with 6 bases between. The CDR3, as DNA: TGTGCCAGCAGCCGAGCAACAGATACGCAGTATTTT. Translated: CASSRATDTQYF.

This clonotype came up many times. The chain uses TRBV10-3 and TRBJ1-3; TRBD1 is a possible D gene (6 bases). Trimming removed 6 bases from V and 7 bases from J, with 19 bases in between. This CDR3 spans 15 amino acids. CDR1 is ENHRY and CDR2 is SYGVKD in the germline V gene. CDR3 sequence reads: CAISGGQGIWNTIYF. The CDR3 bases are TGTGCCATCAGCGGGGGCCAGGGTATTTGGAACACCATATATTTT.

Comments on this clonotype: One junction end does not reproduce the germline sequence, and a read error may be involved. The chain links TRBV7-8 to TRBJ2-3; D ambiguous. Germline V CDR1 and CDR2: SGHVS, FQNEAQ. The CDR3 consists of 15 residues. The CDR3 protein is CVSSSFTTSTDTQYF. The DNA for the CDR3 is TGTGTCAGCAGCTCTTTCACTACATCCACAGATACGCAGTATTTT.

This clonotype was recorded many times. The V call is TRBV11-2, the J call TRBJ2-3, with 7 bases lining up with TRBD1. The CDR3 covers 15 residues. In germline, CDR1 is SGHAT, CDR2 FQNNGV. The J segment lost 0 bases and the V segment lost 4 bases, leaving 4 bases of the junction unmatched. The CDR3 is CASSYDRASTDTQYF. The CDR3 nucleotides read TGTGCCAGCAGCTATGACAGGGCTAGCACAGATACGCAGTATTTT.

In its sample, this clonotype was seen many times. The chain uses TRBV15 and TRBJ1-6; TRBD1 agrees at 7 bases. CDR1 LNHNV and CDR2 YYDKDF come from the germline V gene (reference sequence). The CDR3 loop spans 15 amino acids. J was trimmed by 7 bases and V by 3 bases; bases with no gene match: 6. This CDR3 reads CATSSTTGENSPLHF. The CDR3, as DNA: TGTGCCACCAGCAGTACAACAGGGGAAAATTCACCCCTCCACTTT.

This clonotype came up many times. The chain links TRBV3-1 to TRBJ1-5; perhaps TRBD1 as D (6 bases). CDR1 and CDR2 from the germline V gene are LGHDT and YNNKEL (reference sequence). The CDR3 loop spans 15 amino acids. V was clipped by 1 base and J by 5 bases, with 12 bases between them. The CDR3 nucleotides are TGTGCCAGCAGCCAAGCCCCAGGGGCTCATCAGCCCCAGCATTTT. Protein sequence: CASSQAPGAHQPQHF.

This clonotype was seen more than once but under ten times. This chain joins TRBV11-3 and TRBJ1-1; tentatively, D is TRBD1 (5 bases). CDR1 is SGHNT, CDR2 YENEEA, per germline. The CDR3 extends over 14 amino acids. V was clipped by 5 bases and J by 6 bases, with 16 bases between them. The CDR3 loop is CASSLSVQGSEAFF. CDR3 DNA sequence: TGTGCCAGCAGCCTCTCCGTCCAGGGTTCTGAAGCTTTCTTT.

Ten or more counts support this clonotype. The chain joins TRBV11-2 to TRBJ2-5; D gene uncertain. CDR1 is SGHAT and CDR2 is FQNNGV in the germline V gene. The CDR3 sequence is 13 residues long. V was cut by 1 base and J by 5 bases, with 8 bases left in between. DNA of the CDR3: TGTGCCAGCAGCTTAGTCGGTAGGGAGACCCAGTACTTC. Its translation is CASSLVGRETQYF.

This sequence joins TRBV9 and TRBJ1-2; 7 bases match TRBD1. The germline gives CDR1 SGDLS, CDR2 YYNGEE. V lost 0 bases and J lost 2; bases outside the gene matches: 7. The CDR3 has 16 residues. DNA of the CDR3: TGTGCCAGCAGCGTAGCCCCGGACAGGATGAACTATGGCTACACCTTC. Protein: CASSVAPDRMNYGYTF.

The V gene is TRBV28, the J gene TRBJ2-7, with 9 bases identical to TRBD1. V lost 5 bases to trimming and J lost 1 base; unmatched junction nucleotides: 6. In germline, CDR1 is MDHEN, CDR2 SYDVKM. CDR3 length equals 15 residues. DNA of the CDR3: TGTGCCAGCAGTCCCGGGGACAGGGCATCCTACGAGCAGTACTTC. It translates to CASSPGDRASYEQYF.